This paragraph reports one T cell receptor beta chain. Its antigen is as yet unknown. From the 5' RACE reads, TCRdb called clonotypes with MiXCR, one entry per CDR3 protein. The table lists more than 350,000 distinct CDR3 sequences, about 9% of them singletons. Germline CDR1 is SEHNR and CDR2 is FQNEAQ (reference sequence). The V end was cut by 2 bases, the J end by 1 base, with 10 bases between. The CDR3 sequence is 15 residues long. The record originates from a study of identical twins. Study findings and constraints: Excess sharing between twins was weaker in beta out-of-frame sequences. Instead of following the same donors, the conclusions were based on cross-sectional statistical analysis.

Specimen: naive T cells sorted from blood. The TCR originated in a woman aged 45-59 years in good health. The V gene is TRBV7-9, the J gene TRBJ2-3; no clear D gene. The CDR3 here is CASSLNLGGTDTQYF. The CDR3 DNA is TGTGCCAGCAGCTTAAATCTGGGTGGCACAGATACGCAGTATTTT. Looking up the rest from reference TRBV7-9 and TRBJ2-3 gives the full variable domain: DTGVSQNPRHKITKRGQNVTFRCDPISEHNRLYWYRQTLGQGPEFLTYFQNEAQLEKSRLLSDRFSAERPKGSFSTLEIQRTEQGDSAMYLCASSLNLGGTDTQYFGPGTRLTVL.